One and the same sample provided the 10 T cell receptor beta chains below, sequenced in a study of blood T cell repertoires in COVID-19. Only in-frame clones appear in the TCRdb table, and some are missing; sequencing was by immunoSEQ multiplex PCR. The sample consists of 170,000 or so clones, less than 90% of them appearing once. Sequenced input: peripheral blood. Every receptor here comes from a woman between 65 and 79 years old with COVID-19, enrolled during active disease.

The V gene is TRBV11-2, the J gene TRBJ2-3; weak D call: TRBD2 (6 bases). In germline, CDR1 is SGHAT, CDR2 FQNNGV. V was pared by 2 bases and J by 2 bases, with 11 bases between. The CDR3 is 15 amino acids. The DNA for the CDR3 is TGTGCCAGCAGCTTAACCGGGGGATCCACAGATACGCAGTATTTT. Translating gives CASSLTGGSTDTQYF.

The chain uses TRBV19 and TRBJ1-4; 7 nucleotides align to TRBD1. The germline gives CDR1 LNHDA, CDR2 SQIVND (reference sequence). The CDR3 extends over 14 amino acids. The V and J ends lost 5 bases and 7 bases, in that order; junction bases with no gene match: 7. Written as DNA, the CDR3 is TGTGCCAGTAGTTCCACAGGGGAAAGTGAAAAACTGTTTTTT. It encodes CASSSTGESEKLFF.

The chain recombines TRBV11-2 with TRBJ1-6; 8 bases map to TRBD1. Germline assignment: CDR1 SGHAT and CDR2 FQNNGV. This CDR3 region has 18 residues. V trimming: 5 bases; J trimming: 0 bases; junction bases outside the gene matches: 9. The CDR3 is CASSPSRQGASYNSPLHF. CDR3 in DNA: TGTGCCAGCAGCCCCTCACGGCAGGGGGCCTCCTATAATTCACCCCTCCACTTT.

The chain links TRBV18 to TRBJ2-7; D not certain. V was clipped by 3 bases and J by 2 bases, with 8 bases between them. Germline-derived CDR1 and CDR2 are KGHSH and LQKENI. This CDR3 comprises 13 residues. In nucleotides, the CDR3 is TGTGCCAGCTCACCGGCCAGTACCTACGAGCAGTACTTC. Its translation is CASSPASTYEQYF.

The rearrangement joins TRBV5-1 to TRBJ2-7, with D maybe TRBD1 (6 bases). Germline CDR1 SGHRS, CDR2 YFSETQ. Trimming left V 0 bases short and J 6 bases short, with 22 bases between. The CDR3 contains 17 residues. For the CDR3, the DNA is TGCGCCAGCAGCTTGGGAGGACAGTGGCTCCAGATAAGCGAGCAGTACTTC. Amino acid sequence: CASSLGGQWLQISEQYF.

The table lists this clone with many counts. CDR3 protein: CASSESGTQAYEQYF. The CDR3, as DNA: TGTGCCAGCAGTGAATCCGGGACTCAAGCCTACGAGCAGTACTTC. The chain has TRBV6-1 and TRBJ2-7; tentatively, D is TRBD2 (6 bases). The CDR3 runs to 15 residues. V was pared by 2 bases and J by 2 bases, with 13 bases between. Germline assignment: CDR1 MNHNS and CDR2 SASEGT.

DNA of the CDR3: TGTGCCAGCAGCTTCCCTTTAGGACAACCAGCCAGGACTGAAAAACTGTTTTTT. Translating it yields CASSFPLGQPARTEKLFF. This chain links TRBV7-7 with TRBJ1-4, with D perhaps matching TRBD1 (5 bases). Trimming shortened V by 3 bases and J by 7 bases, and 24 bases separated the two germline ends. The CDR3 has 18 amino acids. Germline V lookup: CDR1 SSHAT, CDR2 FNYEAQ (reference sequence).

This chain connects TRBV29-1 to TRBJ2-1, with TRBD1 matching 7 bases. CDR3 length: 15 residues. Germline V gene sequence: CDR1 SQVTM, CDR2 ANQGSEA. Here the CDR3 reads CTVTLGQQGPWGQFF. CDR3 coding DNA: TGCACCGTAACACTAGGGCAACAGGGGCCTTGGGGGCAGTTCTTC.

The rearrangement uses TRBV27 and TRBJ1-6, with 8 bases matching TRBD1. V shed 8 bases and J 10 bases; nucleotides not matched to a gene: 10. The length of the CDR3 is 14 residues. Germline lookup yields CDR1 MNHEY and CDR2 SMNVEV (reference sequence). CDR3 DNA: TGTGCCAGCTCGCAGGACAGGGAACGATCACCCCTCCACTTT. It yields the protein CASSQDRERSPLHF.

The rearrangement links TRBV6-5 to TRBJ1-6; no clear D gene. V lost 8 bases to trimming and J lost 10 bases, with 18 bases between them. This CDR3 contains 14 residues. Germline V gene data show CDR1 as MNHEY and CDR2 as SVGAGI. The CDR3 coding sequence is TGTGCCAGCGGGGAGGCGGCACGGAGGTCACCCCTCCACTTT. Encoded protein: CASGEAARRSPLHF.